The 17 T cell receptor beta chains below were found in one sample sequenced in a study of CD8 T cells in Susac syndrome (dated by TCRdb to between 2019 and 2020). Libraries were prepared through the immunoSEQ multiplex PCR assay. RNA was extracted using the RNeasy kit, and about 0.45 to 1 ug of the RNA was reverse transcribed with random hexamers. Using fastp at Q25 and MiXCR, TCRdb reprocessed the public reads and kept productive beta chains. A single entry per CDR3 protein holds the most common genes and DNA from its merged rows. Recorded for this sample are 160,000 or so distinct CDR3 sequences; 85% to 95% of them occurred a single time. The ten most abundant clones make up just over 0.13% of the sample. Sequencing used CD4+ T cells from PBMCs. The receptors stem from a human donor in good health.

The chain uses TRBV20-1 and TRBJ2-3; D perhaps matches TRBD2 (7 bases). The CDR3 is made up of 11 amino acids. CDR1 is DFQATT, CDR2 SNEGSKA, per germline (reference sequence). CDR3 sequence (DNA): TGCAGCCCCTGGGGGGGCGATACGCAGTATTTT. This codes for CSPWGGDTQYF.

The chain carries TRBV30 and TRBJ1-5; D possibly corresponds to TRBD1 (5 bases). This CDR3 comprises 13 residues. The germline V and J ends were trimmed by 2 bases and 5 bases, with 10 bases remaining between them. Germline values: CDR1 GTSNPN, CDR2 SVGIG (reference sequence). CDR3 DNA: TGTGCCTGGAGTACAACAGGATATCAGCCCCAGCATTTT. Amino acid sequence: CAWSTTGYQPQHF.

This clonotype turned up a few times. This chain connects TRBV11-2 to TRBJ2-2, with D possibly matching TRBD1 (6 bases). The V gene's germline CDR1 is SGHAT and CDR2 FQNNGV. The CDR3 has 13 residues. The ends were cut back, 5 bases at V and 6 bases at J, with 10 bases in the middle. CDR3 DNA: TGTGCCAGCAGCAAACAGGGCGCCGGGGAGCTGTTTTTT. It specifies CASSKQGAGELFF.

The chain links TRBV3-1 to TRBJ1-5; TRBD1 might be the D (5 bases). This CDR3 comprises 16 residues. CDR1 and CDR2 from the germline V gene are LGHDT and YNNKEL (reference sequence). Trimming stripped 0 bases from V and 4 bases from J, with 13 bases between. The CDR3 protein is CASSQDLGQGNQPQHF. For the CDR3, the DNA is TGTGCCAGCAGCCAAGATTTAGGGCAGGGAAATCAGCCCCAGCATTTT.

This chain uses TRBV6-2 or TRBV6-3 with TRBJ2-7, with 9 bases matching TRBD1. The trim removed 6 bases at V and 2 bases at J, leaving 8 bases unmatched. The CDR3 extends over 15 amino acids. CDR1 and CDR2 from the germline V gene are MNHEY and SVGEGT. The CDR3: CASRPSGQGTYEQYF. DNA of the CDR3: TGTGCCAGCAGACCATCGGGACAGGGAACCTACGAGCAGTACTTC.

This CDR3 is CASAGSSYNSPLHF. The CDR3 region has the DNA TGTGCTAGTGCGGGGAGCTCCTATAATTCACCCCTCCACTTT. This rearrangement joins TRBV12-5 to TRBJ1-6; D is undetermined. The V and J ends lost 7 bases and 0 bases respectively, with 7 bases between them. The CDR3 has 14 residues. Germline V lookup: CDR1 LGHNT, CDR2 FRNRAP.

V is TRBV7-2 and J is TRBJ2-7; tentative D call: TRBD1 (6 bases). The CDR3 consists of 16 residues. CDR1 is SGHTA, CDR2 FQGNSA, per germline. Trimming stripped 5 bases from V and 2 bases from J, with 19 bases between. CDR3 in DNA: TGTGCCAGCAGCACTTATAACCAGGGGTTAGCCTACGAGCAGTACTTC. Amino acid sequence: CASSTYNQGLAYEQYF.

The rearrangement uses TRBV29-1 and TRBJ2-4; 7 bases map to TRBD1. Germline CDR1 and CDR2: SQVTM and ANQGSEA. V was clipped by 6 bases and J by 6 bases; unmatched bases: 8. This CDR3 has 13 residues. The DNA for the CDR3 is TGCAGCGTCGGCCTGACAGGGCGAAACATTCAGTACTTC. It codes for CSVGLTGRNIQYF.

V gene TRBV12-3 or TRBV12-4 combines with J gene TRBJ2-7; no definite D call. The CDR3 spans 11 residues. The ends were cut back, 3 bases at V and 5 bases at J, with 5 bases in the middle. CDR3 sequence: CASSFLDEQYF. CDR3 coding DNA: TGTGCCAGCAGTTTCTTGGACGAGCAGTACTTC.

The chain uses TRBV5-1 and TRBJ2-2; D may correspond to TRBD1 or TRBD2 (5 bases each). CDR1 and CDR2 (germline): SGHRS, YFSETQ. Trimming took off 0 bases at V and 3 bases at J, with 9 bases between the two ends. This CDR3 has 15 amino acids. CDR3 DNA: TGCGCCAGCAGCTTGGTCGGGGCTCACACCGGGGAGCTGTTTTTT. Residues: CASSLVGAHTGELFF. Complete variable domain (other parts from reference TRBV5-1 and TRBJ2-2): KAGVTQTPRYLIKTRGQQVTLSCSPISGHRSVSWYQQTPGQGLQFLFEYFSETQRNKGNFPGRFSGRQFSNSRSEMNVSTLELGDSALYLCASSLVGAHTGELFFGEGSRLTVL.

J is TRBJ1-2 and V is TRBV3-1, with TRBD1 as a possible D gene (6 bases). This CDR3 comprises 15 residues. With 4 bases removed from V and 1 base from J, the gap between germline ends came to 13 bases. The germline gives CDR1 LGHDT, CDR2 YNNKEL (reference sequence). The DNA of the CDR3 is TGTGCCAGCAGCCCTCCCGGGACAAATAACTATGGCTACACCTTC. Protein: CASSPPGTNNYGYTF.

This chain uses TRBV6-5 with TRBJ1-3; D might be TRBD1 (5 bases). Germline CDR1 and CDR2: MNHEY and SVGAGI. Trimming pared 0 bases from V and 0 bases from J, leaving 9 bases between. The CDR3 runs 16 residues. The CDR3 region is CASSYSAGTSGNTIYF. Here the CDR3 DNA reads TGTGCCAGCAGTTACTCGGCGGGGACCTCTGGAAACACCATATATTTT.

For the CDR3, the DNA is TGCAGTGCTAAAGAAAACAGTTATGGCTACACCTTC. It yields the protein CSAKENSYGYTF. The V gene is TRBV20-1, the J gene TRBJ1-2; D not certain. The CDR3 is 12 amino acids. Trimming shortened V by 4 bases and J by 5 bases, and 11 bases separated the two germline ends. Per the germline V gene, CDR1 is DFQATT and CDR2 is SNEGSKA (reference sequence).

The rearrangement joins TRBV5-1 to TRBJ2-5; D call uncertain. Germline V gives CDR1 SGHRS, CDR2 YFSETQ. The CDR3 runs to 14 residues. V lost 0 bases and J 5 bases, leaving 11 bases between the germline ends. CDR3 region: CASSLATFRETQYF. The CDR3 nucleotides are TGCGCCAGCAGCTTGGCCACGTTCAGGGAGACCCAGTACTTC.

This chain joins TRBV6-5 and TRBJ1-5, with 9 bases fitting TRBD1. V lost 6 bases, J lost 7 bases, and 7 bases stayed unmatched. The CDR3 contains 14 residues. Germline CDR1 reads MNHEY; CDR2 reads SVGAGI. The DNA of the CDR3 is TGTGCCAGCAGAAACAGGGGGCTCGGGCAGCCCCAGCATTTT. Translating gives CASRNRGLGQPQHF.

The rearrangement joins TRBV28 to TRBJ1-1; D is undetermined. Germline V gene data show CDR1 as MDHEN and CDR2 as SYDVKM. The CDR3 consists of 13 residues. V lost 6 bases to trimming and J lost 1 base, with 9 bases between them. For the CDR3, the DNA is TGTGCCAGCAGAACGCTCCAGAACACTGAAGCTTTCTTT. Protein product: CASRTLQNTEAFF.

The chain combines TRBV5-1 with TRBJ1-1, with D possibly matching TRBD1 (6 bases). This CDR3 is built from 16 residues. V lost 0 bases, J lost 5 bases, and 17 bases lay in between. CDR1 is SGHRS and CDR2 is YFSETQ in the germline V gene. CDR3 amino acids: CASSLEVGGFGTEAFF. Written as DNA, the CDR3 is TGCGCCAGCAGCTTGGAGGTAGGGGGATTCGGTACTGAAGCTTTCTTT.